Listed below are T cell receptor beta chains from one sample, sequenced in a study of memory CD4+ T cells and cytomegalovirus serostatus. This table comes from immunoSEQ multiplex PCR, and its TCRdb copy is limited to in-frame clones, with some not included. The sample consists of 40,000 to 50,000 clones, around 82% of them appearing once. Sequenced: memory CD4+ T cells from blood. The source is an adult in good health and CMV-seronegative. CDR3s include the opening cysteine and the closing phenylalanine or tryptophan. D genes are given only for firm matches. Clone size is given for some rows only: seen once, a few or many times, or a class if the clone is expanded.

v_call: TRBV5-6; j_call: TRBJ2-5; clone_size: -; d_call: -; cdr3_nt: TGTGCCAGCAGCTTCGGACAAGAGACCCAGTACTTC; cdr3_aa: CASSFGQETQYF
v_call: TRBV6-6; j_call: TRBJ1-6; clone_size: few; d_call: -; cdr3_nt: TGTGCCAGCAGTTTCGTCAGCTCACCCCTCCACTTT; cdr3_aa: CASSFVSSPLHF
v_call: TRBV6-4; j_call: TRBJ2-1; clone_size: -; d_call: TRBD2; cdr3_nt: TGTGCCAGCAGTGTCGGCACAGTTCCGGGACTAGGATACAATGAGCAGTTCTTC; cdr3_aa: CASSVGTVPGLGYNEQFF
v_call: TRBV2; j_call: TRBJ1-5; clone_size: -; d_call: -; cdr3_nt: TGTGCCAGCAGTTTAAGGCCGGGGACGAGCAATCAGCCCCAGCATTTT; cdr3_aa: CASSLRPGTSNQPQHF
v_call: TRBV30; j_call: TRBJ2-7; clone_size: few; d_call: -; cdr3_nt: TGTGCCTGGAGTGTATGGCTACAAAAAGGTGACGAGCAGTACTTC; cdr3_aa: CAWSVWLQKGDEQYF
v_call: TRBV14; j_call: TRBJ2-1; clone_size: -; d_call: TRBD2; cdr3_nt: TGTGCCAGCAGCTGGAGGACTAGCAGAGAGCATGAGCAGTTCTTC; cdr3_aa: CASSWRTSREHEQFF
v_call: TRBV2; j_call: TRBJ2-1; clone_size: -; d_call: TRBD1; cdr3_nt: TGTGCCAGCGAGGACAGGGAGAACAATGAGCAGTTCTTC; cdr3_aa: CASEDRENNEQFF
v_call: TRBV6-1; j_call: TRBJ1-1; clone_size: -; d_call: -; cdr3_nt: TGTGCCAGCAGATGGGGAGAATCGAACACTGAAGCTTTCTTT; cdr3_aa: CASRWGESNTEAFF
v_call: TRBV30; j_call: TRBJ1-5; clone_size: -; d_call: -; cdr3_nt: TGTGCCTGGAGTGCGACCCTTTATCAGCCCCAGCATTTT; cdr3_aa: CAWSATLYQPQHF
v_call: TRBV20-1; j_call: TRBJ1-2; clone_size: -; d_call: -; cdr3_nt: TGCAGTGCTAGAGGACAGTATGGCTACACCTTC; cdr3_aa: CSARGQYGYTF
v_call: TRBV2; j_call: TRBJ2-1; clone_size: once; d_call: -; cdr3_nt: TGTGCCACCCGTTTTGGTAGGGATTGGAATGAGCAGTTCTTC; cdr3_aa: CATRFGRDWNEQFF
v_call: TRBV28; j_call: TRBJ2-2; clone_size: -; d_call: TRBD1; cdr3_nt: TGTGCCAGCAGTATCCTACGACAGGGACGAGCGGAGCTGTTTTTT; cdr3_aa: CASSILRQGRAELFF
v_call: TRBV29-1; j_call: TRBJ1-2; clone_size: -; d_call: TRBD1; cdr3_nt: TGCAGCGTTGGCGACAGGGGGTATGGCTACACCTTC; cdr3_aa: CSVGDRGYGYTF
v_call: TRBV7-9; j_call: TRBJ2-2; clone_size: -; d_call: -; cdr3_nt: TGTGCCAGCAGCCCTAGAGGGTACCGGAACACCGGGGAGCTGTTTTTT; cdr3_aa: CASSPRGYRNTGELFF
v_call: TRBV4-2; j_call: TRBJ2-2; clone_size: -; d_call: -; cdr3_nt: TGTGCCAGCAGCCAGAAGGGGTTTTCGAACACCGGGGAGCTGTTTTTT; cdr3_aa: CASSQKGFSNTGELFF
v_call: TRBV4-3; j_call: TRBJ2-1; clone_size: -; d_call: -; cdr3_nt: TGCGCCAGCAGCCAAGCGCAGGGGCCCTACAATGAGCAGTTCTTC; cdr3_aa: CASSQAQGPYNEQFF
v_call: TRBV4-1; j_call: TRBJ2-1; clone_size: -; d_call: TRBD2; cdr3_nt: TGCGCCAGCAGCCAAATCTTCGTTCTAGCGGTAAGGAACAATGAGCAGTTCTTC; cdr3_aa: CASSQIFVLAVRNNEQFF
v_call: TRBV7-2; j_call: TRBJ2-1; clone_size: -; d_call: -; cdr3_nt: TGTGCCAGCAGCTTCGGGCGGTACAATGAGCAGTTCTTC; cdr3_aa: CASSFGRYNEQFF
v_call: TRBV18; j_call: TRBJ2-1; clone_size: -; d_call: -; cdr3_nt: TGTGCCAGCTCACCAACCGGAGGGGGCCGCGAGCAGTTCTTC; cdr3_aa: CASSPTGGGREQFF
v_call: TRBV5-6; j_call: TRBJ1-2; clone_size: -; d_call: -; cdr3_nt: TGTGCCAGCAGCTTGGGGCAGAAAGTCTATGGCTACACCTTC; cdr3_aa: CASSLGQKVYGYTF
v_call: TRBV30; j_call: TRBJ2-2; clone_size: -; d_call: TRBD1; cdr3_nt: TGTGCCGGGACAGGACAGGGTGGGAACACCGGGGAGCTGTTTTTT; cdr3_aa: CAGTGQGGNTGELFF
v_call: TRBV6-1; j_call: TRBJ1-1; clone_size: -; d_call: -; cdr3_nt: TGTGCCAGCAGTGAATCCCAGAACACTGAAGCTTTCTTT; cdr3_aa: CASSESQNTEAFF
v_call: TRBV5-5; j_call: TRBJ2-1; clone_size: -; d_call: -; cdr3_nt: TGTGCCAGCAGCCGCATCCAGGACACGGTCAAGAATGAGCAGTTCTTC; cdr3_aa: CASSRIQDTVKNEQFF
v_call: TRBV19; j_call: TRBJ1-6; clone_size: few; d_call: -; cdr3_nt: TGTGCCAGTAAGCAGAGGGCCCGGGAGACGAATTCACCCCTCCACTTT; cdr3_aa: CASKQRARETNSPLHF
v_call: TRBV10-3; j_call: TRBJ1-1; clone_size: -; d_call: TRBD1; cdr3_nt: TGTGCCATCAGGGGCCCGGACAGGCCGAACACTGAAGCTTTCTTT; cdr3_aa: CAIRGPDRPNTEAFF
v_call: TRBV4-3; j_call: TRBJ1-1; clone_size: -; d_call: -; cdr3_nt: TGCGCCAGCAGCCAATACCTCTCAAGCCATATCTTT; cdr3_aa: CASSQYLSSHIF
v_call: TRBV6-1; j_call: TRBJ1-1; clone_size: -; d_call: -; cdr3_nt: TGTGCCAGCAGTGAAGGTCGTAAGAACACTGAAGCTTTCTTT; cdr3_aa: CASSEGRKNTEAFF
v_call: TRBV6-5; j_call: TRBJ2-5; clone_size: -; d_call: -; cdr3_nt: TGTGCCAGCAGTTACACAATAGGGGACCAAGAGACCCAGTACTTC; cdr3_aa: CASSYTIGDQETQYF
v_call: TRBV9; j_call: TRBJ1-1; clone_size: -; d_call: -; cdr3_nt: TGTGCCAGCAGCGTCGGACAGACGAACACTGAAGCTTTCTTT; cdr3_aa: CASSVGQTNTEAFF
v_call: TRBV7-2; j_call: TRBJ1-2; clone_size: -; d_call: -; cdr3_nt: TGTGCCAGCAGCTCAGCCCTAGGAGGGTCTAACTATGGCTACACCTTC; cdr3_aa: CASSSALGGSNYGYTF
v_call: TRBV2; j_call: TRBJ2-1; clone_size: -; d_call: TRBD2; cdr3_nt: TGTGCCAGCAGTCCCGGGACTAGCGGGGGTGACGAGCAGTTCTTC; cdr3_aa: CASSPGTSGGDEQFF
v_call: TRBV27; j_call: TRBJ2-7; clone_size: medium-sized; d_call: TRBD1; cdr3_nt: TGTGCCAGTAGTAGGACAGGGGCCTACGAGCAGTACTTC; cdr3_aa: CASSRTGAYEQYF
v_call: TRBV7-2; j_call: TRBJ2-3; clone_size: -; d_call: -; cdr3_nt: TGTGCCAGCAGCCAGGGGTTGGGAGGAGGGAATACGCAGTATTTT; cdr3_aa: CASSQGLGGGNTQYF
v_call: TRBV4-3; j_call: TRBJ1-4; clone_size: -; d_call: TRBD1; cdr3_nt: TGCGCCAGCAGCCAAGGGTACCGGGACAGGGTGGGAAAACTGTTTTTT; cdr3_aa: CASSQGYRDRVGKLFF
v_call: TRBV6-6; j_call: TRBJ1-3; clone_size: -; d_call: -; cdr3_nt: TGTGCCAGCAGTTTTAAGACGCCTGGCTCTGGAAACACCATATATTTT; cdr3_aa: CASSFKTPGSGNTIYF
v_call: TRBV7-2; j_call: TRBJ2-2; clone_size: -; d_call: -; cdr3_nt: TGTGCCAGCAGCTTCGCGAACACCGGGGAGCTGTTTTTT; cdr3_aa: CASSFANTGELFF
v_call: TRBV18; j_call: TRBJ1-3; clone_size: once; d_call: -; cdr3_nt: TGTGCCAGCTCAGACAGAACTGGAAACACCATATATTTT; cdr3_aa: CASSDRTGNTIYF
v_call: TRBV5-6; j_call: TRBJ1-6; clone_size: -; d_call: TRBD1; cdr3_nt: TGTGCCAGCACCCCTGGACAGGGATCAAGTTCACCCCTCCACTTT; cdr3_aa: CASTPGQGSSSPLHF
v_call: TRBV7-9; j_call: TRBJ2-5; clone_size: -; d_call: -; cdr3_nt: TGTGCCAGCAGGTTAAATACCGGGTCCGCGGAGACCCAGTACTTC; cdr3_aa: CASRLNTGSAETQYF
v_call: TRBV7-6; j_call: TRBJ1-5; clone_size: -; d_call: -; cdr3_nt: TGTGCCAGCAGCCCCGGGACGGCGAGAGGGGGGCAGCCCCAGCATTTT; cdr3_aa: CASSPGTARGGQPQHF
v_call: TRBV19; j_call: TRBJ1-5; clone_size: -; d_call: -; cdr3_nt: TGTGCCAGCACGGATCGAATGAATCAGCCCCAGCATTTT; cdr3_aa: CASTDRMNQPQHF
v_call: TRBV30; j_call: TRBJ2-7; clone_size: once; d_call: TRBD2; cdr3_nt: TGTGCCTGGAGTGGCGGGAGCTCCTACGAGCAGTACTTC; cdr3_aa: CAWSGGSSYEQYF
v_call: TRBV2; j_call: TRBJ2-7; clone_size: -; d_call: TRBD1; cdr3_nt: TGTGCCAGCAGTGAAGCCTTACTGGACAGGGGAGGCTACGAGCAGTACTTC; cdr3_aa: CASSEALLDRGGYEQYF
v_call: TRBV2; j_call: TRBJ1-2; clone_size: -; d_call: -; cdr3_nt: TGTGCCAGCAGTACTCGGGACTCGGGGGGCAAAAAGAACTATGGCTACACCTTC; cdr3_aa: CASSTRDSGGKKNYGYTF
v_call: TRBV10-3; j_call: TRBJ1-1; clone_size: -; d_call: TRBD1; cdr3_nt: TGTGCCATCAGTGGACCGGGACAGGGCCGCCGCTTTAACACTGAAGCTTTCTTT; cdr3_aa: CAISGPGQGRRFNTEAFF
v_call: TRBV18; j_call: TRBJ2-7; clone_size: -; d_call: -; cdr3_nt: TGTGCCAGCTCACTGGACAGATCCTACGAGCAGTACTTC; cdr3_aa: CASSLDRSYEQYF
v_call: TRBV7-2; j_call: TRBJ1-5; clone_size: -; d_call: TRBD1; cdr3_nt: TGTGCCAGCAGCCCGGGACAGGGAAGCCAGCCCCAGCATTTT; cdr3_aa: CASSPGQGSQPQHF
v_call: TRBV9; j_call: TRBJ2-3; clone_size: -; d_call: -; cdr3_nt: TGTGCCAGCAGCTCCTCCCAAGGTAGACGCACAGATACGCAGTATTTT; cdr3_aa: CASSSSQGRRTDTQYF
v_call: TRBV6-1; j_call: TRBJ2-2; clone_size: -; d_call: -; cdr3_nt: TGTGCCAGCAGTGACCAGCTTGCGAACACCGGGGAGCTGTTTTTT; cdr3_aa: CASSDQLANTGELFF
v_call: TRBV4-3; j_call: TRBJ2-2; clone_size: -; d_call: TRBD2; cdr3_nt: TGCGCCAGCAGCCAAGATCGCCGTGAGACAGCGGGATCCACCGGGGAGCTGTTTTTT; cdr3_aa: CASSQDRRETAGSTGELFF
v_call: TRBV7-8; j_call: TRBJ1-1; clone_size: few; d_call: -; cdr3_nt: TGTGCCAGCAGCTTAAGGTCTAGCTTCTCTCGGCGGGACACTGAAGCTTTCTTT; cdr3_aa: CASSLRSSFSRRDTEAFF
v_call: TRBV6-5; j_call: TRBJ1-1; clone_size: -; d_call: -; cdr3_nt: TGTGCCAGCAGTTTAGACAATCGTGGAGCTTTCTTT; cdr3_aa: CASSLDNRGAFF
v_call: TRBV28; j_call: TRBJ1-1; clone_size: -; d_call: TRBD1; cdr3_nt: TGTGCCGGACGGGACAGGGGGAACACTGAAGCTTTCTTT; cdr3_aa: CAGRDRGNTEAFF
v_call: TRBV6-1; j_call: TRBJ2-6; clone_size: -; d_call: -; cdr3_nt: TGTGCCAGCAGGACGTTGGGTGGGGCCAACGTCCTGACTTTC; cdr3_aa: CASRTLGGANVLTF